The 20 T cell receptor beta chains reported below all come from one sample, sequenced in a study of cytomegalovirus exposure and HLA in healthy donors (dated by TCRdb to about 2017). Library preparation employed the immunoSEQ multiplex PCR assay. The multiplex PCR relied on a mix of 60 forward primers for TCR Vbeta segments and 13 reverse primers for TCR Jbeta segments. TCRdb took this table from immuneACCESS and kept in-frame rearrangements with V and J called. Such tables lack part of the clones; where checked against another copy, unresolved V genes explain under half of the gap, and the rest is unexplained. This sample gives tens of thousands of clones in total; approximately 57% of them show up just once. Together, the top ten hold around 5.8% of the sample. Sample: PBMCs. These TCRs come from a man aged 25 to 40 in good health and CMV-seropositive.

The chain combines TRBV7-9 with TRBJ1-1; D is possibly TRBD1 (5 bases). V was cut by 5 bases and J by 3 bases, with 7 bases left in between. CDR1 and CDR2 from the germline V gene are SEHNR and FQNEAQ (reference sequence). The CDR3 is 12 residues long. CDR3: CASSPQDTEAFF. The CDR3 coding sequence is TGTGCCAGCAGCCCACAGGACACTGAAGCTTTCTTT.

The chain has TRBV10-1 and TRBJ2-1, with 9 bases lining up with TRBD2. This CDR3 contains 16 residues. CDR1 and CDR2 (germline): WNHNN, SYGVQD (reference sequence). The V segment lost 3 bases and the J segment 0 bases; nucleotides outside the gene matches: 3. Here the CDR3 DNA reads TGCGCCAGCAGTGATGGCGGGGGGGTCTCCTACAATGAGCAGTTCTTC. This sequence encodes CASSDGGGVSYNEQFF.

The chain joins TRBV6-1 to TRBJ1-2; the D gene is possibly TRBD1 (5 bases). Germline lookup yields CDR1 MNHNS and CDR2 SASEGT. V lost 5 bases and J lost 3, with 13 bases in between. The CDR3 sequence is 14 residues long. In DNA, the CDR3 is TGTGCCAGCAGTCCAGCGGGCAGGGACTATGGCTACACCTTC. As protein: CASSPAGRDYGYTF.

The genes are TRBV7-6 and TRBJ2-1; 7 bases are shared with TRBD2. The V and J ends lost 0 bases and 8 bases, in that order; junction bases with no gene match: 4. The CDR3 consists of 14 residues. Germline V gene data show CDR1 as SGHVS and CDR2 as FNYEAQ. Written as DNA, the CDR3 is TGTGCCAGCAGCTTAGCGGGAGGGCTGGATGAGCAGTTCTTC. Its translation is CASSLAGGLDEQFF.

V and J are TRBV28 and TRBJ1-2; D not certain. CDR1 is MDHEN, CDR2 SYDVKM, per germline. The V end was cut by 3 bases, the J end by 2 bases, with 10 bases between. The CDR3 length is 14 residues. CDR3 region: CASSFVERNYGYTF. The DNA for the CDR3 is TGTGCCAGCAGTTTCGTCGAGAGAAACTATGGCTACACCTTC.

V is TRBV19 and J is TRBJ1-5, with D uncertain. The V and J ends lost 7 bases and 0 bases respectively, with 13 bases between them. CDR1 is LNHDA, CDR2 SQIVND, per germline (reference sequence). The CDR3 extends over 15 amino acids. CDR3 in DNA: TGTGCCAGTATTCCTGCCGCAGTTAGCAATCAGCCCCAGCATTTT. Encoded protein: CASIPAAVSNQPQHF.

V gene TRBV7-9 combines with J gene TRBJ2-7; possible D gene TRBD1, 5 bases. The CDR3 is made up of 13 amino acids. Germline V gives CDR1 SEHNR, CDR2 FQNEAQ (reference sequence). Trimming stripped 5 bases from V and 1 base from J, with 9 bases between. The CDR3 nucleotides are TGTGCCAGCAGCCAGGCAGGGTCCTACGAGCAGTACTTC. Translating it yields CASSQAGSYEQYF.

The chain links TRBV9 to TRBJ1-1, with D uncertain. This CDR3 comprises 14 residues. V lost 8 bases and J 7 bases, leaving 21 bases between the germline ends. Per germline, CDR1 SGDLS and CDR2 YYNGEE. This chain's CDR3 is CARKTLGVKGEAFF. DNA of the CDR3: TGTGCCAGAAAAACCCTCGGGGTCAAGGGTGAAGCTTTCTTT.

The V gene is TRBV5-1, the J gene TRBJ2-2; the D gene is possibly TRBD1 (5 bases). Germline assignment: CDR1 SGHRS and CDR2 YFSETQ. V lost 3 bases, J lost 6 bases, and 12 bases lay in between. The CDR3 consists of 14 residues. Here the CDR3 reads CASSSQDPAGELFF. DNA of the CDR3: TGCGCCAGCAGCTCACAGGACCCGGCCGGGGAGCTGTTTTTT.

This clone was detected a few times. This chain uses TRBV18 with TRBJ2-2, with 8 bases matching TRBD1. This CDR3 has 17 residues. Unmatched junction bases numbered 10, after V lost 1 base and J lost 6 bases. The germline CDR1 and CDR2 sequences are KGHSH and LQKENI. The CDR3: CASSPRPQGAQPGELFF. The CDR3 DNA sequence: TGTGCCAGCTCACCACGGCCGCAGGGGGCGCAACCCGGGGAGCTGTTTTTT.

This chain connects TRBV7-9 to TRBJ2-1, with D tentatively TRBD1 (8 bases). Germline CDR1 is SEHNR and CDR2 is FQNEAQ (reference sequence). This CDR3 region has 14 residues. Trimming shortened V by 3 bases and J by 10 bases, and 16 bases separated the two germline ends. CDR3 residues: CASSFLDREGEQFF. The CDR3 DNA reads TGTGCCAGCAGCTTTTTGGACAGGGAGGGCGAGCAGTTCTTC. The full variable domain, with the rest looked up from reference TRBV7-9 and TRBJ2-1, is DTGVSQNPRHKITKRGQNVTFRCDPISEHNRLYWYRQTLGQGPEFLTYFQNEAQLEKSRLLSDRFSAERPKGSFSTLEIQRTEQGDSAMYLCASSFLDREGEQFFGPGTRLTVL.

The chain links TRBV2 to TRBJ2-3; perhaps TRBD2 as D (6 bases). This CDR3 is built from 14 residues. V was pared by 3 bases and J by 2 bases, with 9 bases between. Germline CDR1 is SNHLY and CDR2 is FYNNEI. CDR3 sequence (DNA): TGTGCCAGCAGTGAGGAGGGGCACACAGATACGCAGTATTTT. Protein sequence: CASSEEGHTDTQYF.

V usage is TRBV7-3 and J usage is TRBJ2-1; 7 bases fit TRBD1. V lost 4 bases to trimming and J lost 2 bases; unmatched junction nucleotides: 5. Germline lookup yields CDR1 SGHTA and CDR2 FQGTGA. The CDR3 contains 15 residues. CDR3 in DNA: TGTGCCAGCAGCTCCGACAGGGTGGCCTACAATGAGCAGTTCTTC. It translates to CASSSDRVAYNEQFF.

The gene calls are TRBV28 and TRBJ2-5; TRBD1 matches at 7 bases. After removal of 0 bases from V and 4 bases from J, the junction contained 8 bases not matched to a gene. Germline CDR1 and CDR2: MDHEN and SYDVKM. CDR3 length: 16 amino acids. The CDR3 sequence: CASSLWTGPRRETQYF. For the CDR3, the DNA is TGTGCCAGCAGTTTATGGACAGGGCCGAGGAGAGAGACCCAGTACTTC. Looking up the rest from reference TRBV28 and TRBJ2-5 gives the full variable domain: DVKVTQSSRYLVKRTGEKVFLECVQDMDHENMFWYRQDPGLGLRLIYFSYDVKMKEKGDIPEGYSVSREKKERFSLILESASTNQTSMYLCASSLWTGPRRETQYFGPGTRLLVL.

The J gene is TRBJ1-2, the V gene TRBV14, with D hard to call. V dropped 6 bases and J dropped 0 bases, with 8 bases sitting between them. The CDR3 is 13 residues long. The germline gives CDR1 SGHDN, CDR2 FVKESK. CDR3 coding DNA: TGTGCCAGCAGTGTAATCCCTAACTATGGCTACACCTTC. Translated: CASSVIPNYGYTF.

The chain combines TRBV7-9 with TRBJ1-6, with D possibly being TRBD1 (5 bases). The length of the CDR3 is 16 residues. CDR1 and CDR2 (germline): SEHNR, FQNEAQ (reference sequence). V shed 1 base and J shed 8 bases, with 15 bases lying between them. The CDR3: CASSLEWRAGHSPLHF. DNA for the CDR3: TGTGCCAGCAGCTTAGAGTGGAGGGCAGGGCATTCACCCCTCCACTTT.

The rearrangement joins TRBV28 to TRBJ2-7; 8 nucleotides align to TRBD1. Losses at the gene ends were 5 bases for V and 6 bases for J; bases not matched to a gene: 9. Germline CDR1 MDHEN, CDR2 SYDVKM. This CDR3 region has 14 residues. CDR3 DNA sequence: TGTGCCAGCAGTACCTCAGGGGGCGCAACCGAGCAGTACTTC. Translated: CASSTSGGATEQYF.

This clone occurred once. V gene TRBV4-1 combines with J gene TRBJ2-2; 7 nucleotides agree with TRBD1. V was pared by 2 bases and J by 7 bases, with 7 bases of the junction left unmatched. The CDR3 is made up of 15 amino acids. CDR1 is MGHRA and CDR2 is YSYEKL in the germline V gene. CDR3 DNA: TGCGCCAGCAGCCAATCTGACAGGGATGTCGGGGAGCTGTTTTTT. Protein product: CASSQSDRDVGELFF.

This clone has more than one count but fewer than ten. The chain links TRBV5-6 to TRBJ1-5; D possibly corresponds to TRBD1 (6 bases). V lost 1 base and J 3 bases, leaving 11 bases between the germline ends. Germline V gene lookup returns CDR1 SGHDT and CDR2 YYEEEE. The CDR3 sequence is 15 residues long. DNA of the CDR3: TGTGCCAGCAGCTTGTCAGGGGAGTTCAATCAGCCCCAGCATTTT. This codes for CASSLSGEFNQPQHF.

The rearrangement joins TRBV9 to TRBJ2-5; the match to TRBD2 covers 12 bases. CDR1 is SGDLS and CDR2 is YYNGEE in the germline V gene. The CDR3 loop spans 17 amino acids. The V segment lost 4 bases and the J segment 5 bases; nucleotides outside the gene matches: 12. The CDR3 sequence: CASSHRTSGTSQETQYF. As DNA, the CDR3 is TGTGCCAGCAGCCATCGGACTAGCGGGACTTCGCAGGAGACCCAGTACTTC.